Following are 26 T cell receptor beta chains from one sample sequenced in a study of shared clonotypes between healthy human individuals. TCRdb keeps only in-frame clones here, not all; method: immunoSEQ multiplex PCR. The profile shows a few million clones, 90% to 95% of them singletons. The specimen was naive CD4+ T cells sorted from blood. Subset denoted: CD45RA+ positively selected. Every receptor here comes from a man aged 18 to 35 in good health.

The J gene is TRBJ2-3, the V gene TRBV5-1; a possible D gene is TRBD2 (6 bases). Germline V lookup: CDR1 SGHRS, CDR2 YFSETQ. The CDR3 is 14 residues long. The ends were cut back, 0 bases at V and 6 bases at J, with 11 bases in the middle. CDR3 nucleotides: TGCGCCAGCAGCTTGGGACGGGAGCTGGATACGCAGTATTTT. Translation: CASSLGRELDTQYF.

This clone appeared a single time. The J gene is TRBJ1-1, the V gene TRBV4-2; D unresolved. Germline V CDR1 and CDR2: LGHNA, YNFKEQ. Trimming removed 0 bases at V and 0 bases at J, with 5 bases between. The length of the CDR3 is 14 residues. The CDR3 protein is CASSQELMNTEAFF. The CDR3, as DNA: TGTGCCAGCAGCCAAGAACTGATGAACACTGAAGCTTTCTTT.

Only a few counts were recorded for this clone. The same CDR3 is also encoded by other DNA sequences in this sample. The V and J genes are TRBV30 and TRBJ1-1; 9 nucleotides match TRBD1. CDR3 size: 14 residues. J was trimmed by 4 bases and V by 0 bases; bases with no gene match: 3. Germline lookup yields CDR1 GTSNPN and CDR2 SVGIG (reference sequence). CDR3 nucleotide sequence: TGTGCCTGGAGTGTAACAGGGGGCGGCACTGAAGCTTTCTTT. This sequence encodes CAWSVTGGGTEAFF.

V usage is TRBV10-2 and J usage is TRBJ1-4, with a weak D call TRBD1 (5 bases). From germline, CDR1 is WSHSY and CDR2 SAAADI. This CDR3 spans 13 amino acids. V lost 10 bases, J lost 3 bases, and 12 bases lay in between. The CDR3 spells CATRTGANEKLFF. The CDR3 nucleotides read TGCGCCACCCGGACGGGGGCTAATGAAAAACTGTTTTTT.

This sequence joins TRBV5-4 and TRBJ2-5; either TRBD1 or TRBD2 may supply D (5 bases each). Trimming took off 2 bases at V and 1 base at J, with 15 bases between the two ends. The CDR3 is 16 residues long. Germline values: CDR1 SGHNT, CDR2 YYREEE (reference sequence). The CDR3 region is CASSLTGTPTQETQYF. CDR3 nucleotide sequence: TGTGCCAGCAGCTTAACCGGGACGCCGACCCAAGAGACCCAGTACTTC.

The chain links TRBV10-2 to TRBJ2-2, with 11 bases lining up with TRBD2. Germline CDR1 WSHSY, CDR2 SAAADI. J lost 5 bases, V lost 7 bases, and 3 bases had no gene match. The CDR3 sequence is 14 residues long. CDR3 nucleotide sequence: TGCGCCAGCACCTTAGCGGGAGGGACCGGGGAGCTGTTTTTT. Protein product: CASTLAGGTGELFF.

The chain recombines TRBV29-1 with TRBJ2-2, with D tentatively TRBD1 or TRBD2 (5 bases each). Trimming took 7 bases from V and 0 from J, leaving 12 bases between them. The CDR3 covers 14 residues. Germline CDR1 is SQVTM and CDR2 is ANQGSEA. The CDR3 sequence: CSAALGANTGELFF. As DNA, the CDR3 is TGCAGCGCGGCTTTGGGGGCGAACACCGGGGAGCTGTTTTTT.

The V and J genes are TRBV4-1 and TRBJ2-7; D is undetermined. CDR1 and CDR2 from the germline V gene are MGHRA and YSYEKL. V lost 1 base to trimming and J lost 2 bases, with 12 bases between them. The CDR3 extends over 15 amino acids. This CDR3 is CASSQAPVPTYEQYF. As DNA, the CDR3 is TGCGCCAGCAGCCAAGCCCCGGTTCCCACCTACGAGCAGTACTTC.

The chain carries TRBV4-2 and TRBJ1-4; no clear D. Trimming stripped 0 bases from V and 0 bases from J, with 14 bases between. This CDR3 is built from 18 residues. Germline V gene data show CDR1 as LGHNA and CDR2 as YNFKEQ. The CDR3 protein is CASSQDPPFPTTNEKLFF. The CDR3 DNA is TGTGCCAGCAGCCAAGATCCGCCGTTTCCGACAACTAATGAAAAACTGTTTTTT.

This rearrangement joins TRBV5-4 to TRBJ2-5, with 7 bases fitting TRBD1. This CDR3 is built from 13 residues. Per the germline V gene, CDR1 is SGHNT and CDR2 is YYREEE (reference sequence). V lost 2 bases and J lost 6; bases outside the gene matches: 4. The CDR3 loop reads CASSFDREKTQYF. The CDR3 DNA follows: TGTGCCAGCAGCTTTGACAGGGAGAAGACCCAGTACTTC.

V and J are TRBV5-4 and TRBJ1-2, with D unclear. Germline assignment: CDR1 SGHNT and CDR2 YYREEE (reference sequence). This CDR3 has 14 amino acids. With 0 bases removed from V and 4 bases from J, the gap between germline ends came to 10 bases. This CDR3 reads CASSLGLELYGYTF. The CDR3 DNA is TGTGCCAGCAGCTTGGGGTTGGAACTCTATGGCTACACCTTC. Full variable domain (remainder filled in from reference TRBV5-4 and TRBJ1-2): ETGVTQSPTHLIKTRGQQVTLRCSSQSGHNTVSWYQQALGQGPQFIFQYYREEENGRGNFPPRFSGLQFPNYSSELNVNALELDDSALYLCASSLGLELYGYTFGSGTRLTVV.

This chain connects TRBV7-2 to TRBJ2-5; D remains unclear. The CDR3 is made up of 14 amino acids. Germline-derived CDR1 and CDR2 are SGHTA and FQGNSA. V shed 2 bases and J shed 1 base, with 8 bases lying between them. The CDR3 spells CASSLIQTQETQYF. The CDR3 nucleotides read TGTGCCAGCAGCTTAATCCAGACCCAAGAGACCCAGTACTTC.

With regard to this clone: The same CDR3 is also encoded by other DNA sequences in this sample. The CDR3 sequence is CASSPPGQGSGANVLTF. DNA of the CDR3: TGTGCCAGCTCACCACCGGGGCAGGGCTCTGGGGCCAACGTCCTGACTTTC. This chain connects TRBV18 to TRBJ2-6; weak D call: TRBD1 (5 bases). CDR1 and CDR2 from the germline V gene are KGHSH and LQKENI. Trimming removed 0 bases from V and 0 bases from J, with 9 bases in between. There are 17 residues in the CDR3.

V usage is TRBV15 and J usage is TRBJ1-1, with 7 bases aligning to TRBD1. V shed 0 bases, J shed 0 bases, and the junction held 4 bases outside the gene matches. This CDR3 has 16 amino acids. The germline V gene has CDR1 LNHNV and CDR2 YYDKDF (reference sequence). CDR3 nucleotides: TGTGCCACCAGCAGAGAGGATACAGGGGTGAACACTGAAGCTTTCTTT. Translating it yields CATSREDTGVNTEAFF.

The CDR3: CASSPRLAGSNEQFF. The CDR3 DNA is TGTGCCAGCAGCCCTCGACTAGCGGGGAGCAATGAGCAGTTCTTC. V and J are TRBV11-2 and TRBJ2-1; 11 bases map to TRBD2. Germline V gene data show CDR1 as SGHAT and CDR2 as FQNNGV. The CDR3 runs 15 residues. V gave up 5 bases and J gave up 6 bases; unmatched junction bases: 6.

The chain has TRBV5-1 and TRBJ2-5; 7 positions agree with TRBD2. With V trimmed by 4 bases and J by 3 bases, 3 bases remained unmatched. Germline V lookup: CDR1 SGHRS, CDR2 YFSETQ. The CDR3 is 13 residues long. The CDR3 reads CASSRTREETQYF. DNA of the CDR3: TGCGCCAGCAGCAGGACTAGAGAAGAGACCCAGTACTTC.

J is TRBJ1-6 and V is TRBV28; D gene uncertain. There are 10 residues in the CDR3. V was shortened by 8 bases and J by 16 bases, with 12 bases between the two germline ends. CDR1 and CDR2 (germline): MDHEN, SYDVKM. CDR3 sequence reads: CASFSHSLHF. The CDR3 nucleotides are TGTGCCAGCTTTAGCCACTCACTCCACTTT.

The chain combines TRBV10-3 with TRBJ1-2; the D is unclear. From germline, CDR1 is ENHRY and CDR2 SYGVKD. Trimming stripped 6 bases from V and 7 bases from J, with 15 bases between. CDR3 size: 13 residues. The CDR3 spells CAISAGEIPGYTF. In DNA form, the CDR3 reads TGTGCCATCAGCGCTGGCGAAATCCCTGGCTACACCTTC.

As regards this clone: Other DNA sequences in the sample encode the same CDR3. This chain connects TRBV6-6 to TRBJ2-7; either TRBD1 or TRBD2 may supply D (5 bases each). CDR1 is MNHNY and CDR2 is SVGAGI in the germline V gene (reference sequence). The CDR3 sequence is 14 residues long. Trimming cost V 3 bases and J 4 bases, with 13 bases left between them. DNA for the CDR3: TGTGCCAGCAGTTATGGGCAGGGAGTGTACGAGCAGTACTTC. Protein: CASSYGQGVYEQYF.

The V call is TRBV15, the J call TRBJ2-7, with D possibly matching TRBD1 (5 bases). The CDR3 length is 18 residues. Germline V CDR1 and CDR2: LNHNV, YYDKDF (reference sequence). The V and J ends lost 0 bases and 6 bases respectively, with 24 bases between them. As DNA, the CDR3 is TGTGCCACCAGCAGAGACGCTAGTCCTTTTGGGGCAGGGATCGAGCAGTACTTC. The encoded protein is CATSRDASPFGAGIEQYF.

The chain carries TRBV7-8 and TRBJ2-1, with TRBD2 identical over 7 bases. The CDR3 loop spans 16 amino acids. The germline gives CDR1 SGHVS, CDR2 FQNEAQ. V was pared by 3 bases and J by 0 bases, with 5 bases of the junction left unmatched. DNA of the CDR3: TGTGCCAGCAGCTTGAGCGGGACGGCCTCCTACAATGAGCAGTTCTTC. Encoded protein: CASSLSGTASYNEQFF. Together with reference TRBV7-8 and TRBJ2-1, the CDR3 gives the full variable domain: GAGVSQSPRYKVAKRGQDVALRCDPISGHVSLFWYQQALGQGPEFLTYFQNEAQLDKSGLPSDRFFAERPEGSVSTLKIQRTQQEDSAVYLCASSLSGTASYNEQFFGPGTRLTVL.

The chain carries TRBV6-5 and TRBJ2-5, with 7 bases fitting TRBD2. The J call may not be correct, given that the DNA end is closer to TRBJ2-7. From germline, CDR1 is MNHEY and CDR2 SVGAGI. This CDR3 is built from 12 residues. The CDR3 protein is CASSSAGDEQYF. CDR3 sequence (DNA): TGTGCCAGCAGTTCCGCGGGGGACGAGCAGTACTTC.

This chain joins TRBV2 and TRBJ1-2, with D possibly TRBD1 on 5 matching bases. V was cut by 2 bases and J by 10 bases, with 8 bases left in between. Germline-derived CDR1 and CDR2 are SNHLY and FYNNEI. The CDR3 covers 11 residues. The CDR3 spells CASSEQDTYTF. The CDR3 DNA follows: TGTGCCAGCAGTGAACAGGACACCTACACCTTC.

In the case of this clone: Other DNA sequences in this sample translate to the same CDR3. The chain is built from TRBV6-6 and TRBJ2-5, with D unresolved. The CDR3 totals 14 residues. Germline assignment: CDR1 MNHNY and CDR2 SVGAGI (reference sequence). V lost 2 bases and J lost 0, with 7 bases in between. As DNA, the CDR3 is TGTGCCAGCAGTTACAGGCGGTACCAAGAGACCCAGTACTTC. Its translation: CASSYRRYQETQYF.

This chain joins TRBV28 and TRBJ2-3; unclear D gene. V was trimmed by 6 bases and J by 4 bases, leaving 5 bases between them. Germline values: CDR1 MDHEN, CDR2 SYDVKM. CDR3 length: 11 residues. The CDR3 nucleotides read TGTGCCAGCAGCAATGCAGATACGCAGTATTTT. Its translation: CASSNADTQYF.

The chain uses TRBV5-1 and TRBJ2-6, with TRBD1 matching over 9 bases. The germline V gene has CDR1 SGHRS and CDR2 YFSETQ. CDR3 length: 16 residues. V lost 2 bases and J lost 3; bases outside the gene matches: 3. CDR3 protein: CASSFTGGFGANVLTF. CDR3 nucleotides: TGCGCCAGCAGCTTTACAGGGGGCTTTGGGGCCAACGTCCTGACTTTC.